Presented here are 25 T cell receptor beta chains from one specimen sequenced in a study of blood T cell repertoires in COVID-19. Libraries were prepared by immunoSEQ multiplex PCR; TCRdb keeps only in-frame clonotypes and omits some of them. Of a few hundred thousand clones listed, around nine tenths are singletons. Material: peripheral blood. The receptors here all came from a man aged 60 to 69 who had recovered from COVID-19.

The chain links TRBV19 to TRBJ1-3, with D unresolved. Germline CDR1 and CDR2: LNHDA and SQIVND (reference sequence). The CDR3 spans 17 residues. With 6 bases removed from V and 0 bases from J, the gap between germline ends came to 18 bases. CDR3 DNA sequence: TGTGCCAGTAGACCTCCATTCGGGGATGACTCTGGAAACACCATATATTTT. Amino acids: CASRPPFGDDSGNTIYF.

This clone turned up a few times. This chain joins TRBV3-1 (or the pseudogene TRBV3-2) and TRBJ1-6; D not resolved. Germline V CDR1 and CDR2: LGHDT, YNNKEL (reference sequence). Between the trimmed V and J ends, which lost 4 bases and 15 bases, there was a span of 16 bases. CDR3 length: 13 residues. CDR3 sequence reads: CASSPTGEPLLHF. In DNA form, the CDR3 reads TGTGCCAGCAGCCCTACTGGGGAGCCTCTCCTCCACTTT.

The rearrangement uses TRBV20-1 and TRBJ1-1; D remains ambiguous. This CDR3 is 11 amino acids long. The germline V gene has CDR1 DFQATT and CDR2 SNEGSKA (reference sequence). The CDR3 coding sequence is TGCACCCCCGCGGGCACTGCTGAAGCTTTCTTT. Residues: CTPAGTAEAFF.

The rearrangement links TRBV7-9 to TRBJ2-2, with 8 positions matching TRBD1. The CDR3 has 13 residues. Per the germline V gene, CDR1 is SEHNR and CDR2 is FQNEAQ (reference sequence). The junction had 6 bases not matched to a gene; V was cut back by 8 bases and J by 7 bases. Written as DNA, the CDR3 is TGTGCCAGCGAGGACAGGGAAGGCGGGGAGCTGTTTTTT. Translating gives CASEDREGGELFF.

The CDR3 is CSARTSGRALYNEQFF. In DNA, the CDR3 is TGCAGCGCAAGGACTAGCGGGAGGGCCCTCTACAATGAGCAGTTCTTC. The J gene is TRBJ2-1, the V gene TRBV29-1; 15 positions match TRBD2. V dropped 7 bases and J dropped 3; count of bases not matched to a gene: 7. The CDR3 contains 16 residues. The germline gives CDR1 SQVTM, CDR2 ANQGSEA.

The rearrangement joins TRBV11-3 to TRBJ2-7; tentative D call: TRBD1 (6 bases). The CDR3 is 13 residues long. V gave up 5 bases and J gave up 3 bases, with 11 bases separating them. CDR1 SGHNT and CDR2 YENEEA come from the germline V gene. In DNA form, the CDR3 reads TGTGCCAGCAGCCACCGGGACAACTACGAGCAGTACTTC. Translation: CASSHRDNYEQYF.

The sample holds one count of this clone. The CDR3 spells CASSQAQGASGNTIYF. In DNA, the CDR3 is TGTGCCAGCAGCCAAGCACAGGGGGCATCTGGAAACACCATATATTTT. This sequence joins TRBV4-2 and TRBJ1-3; 9 bases are shared with TRBD1. Germline assignment: CDR1 LGHNA and CDR2 YNFKEQ. The junction had 2 bases not matched to a gene; V was cut back by 1 base and J by 1 base. The CDR3 totals 16 residues.

This chain connects TRBV13 to TRBJ1-3, with 7 bases matching TRBD1. CDR3 length: 14 amino acids. Germline assignment: CDR1 PRHDT and CDR2 FYEKMQ (reference sequence). V was pared by 7 bases and J by 3 bases, with 6 bases of the junction left unmatched. The CDR3 sequence: CASTPGQIGNTIYF. The CDR3 DNA reads TGTGCCAGCACCCCGGGACAGATTGGAAACACCATATATTTT.

The rearrangement uses TRBV27 and TRBJ2-7; D might be TRBD1 (7 bases). This CDR3 has 17 amino acids. The germline V and J ends were trimmed by 0 bases and 3 bases, with 18 bases remaining between them. Germline V lookup: CDR1 MNHEY, CDR2 SMNVEV (reference sequence). The CDR3 DNA follows: TGTGCCAGCAGTTTATCGTCGGTGGAGGGGGCAGGCTACGAGCAGTACTTC. Translated, it gives CASSLSSVEGAGYEQYF.

The chain uses TRBV10-2 and TRBJ1-5; D is possibly TRBD1 (6 bases). Trimming took off 0 bases at V and 4 bases at J, with 7 bases between the two ends. Germline CDR1 WSHSY, CDR2 SAAADI. There are 14 residues in the CDR3. The CDR3 DNA reads as TGCGCCAGCAGTGAGTCGGACAGAAATCAGCCCCAGCATTTT. Translation gives CASSESDRNQPQHF.

V and J are TRBV6-2 or TRBV6-3 and TRBJ2-1, with TRBD2 matching over 12 bases. V was clipped by 2 bases and J by 1 base; unmatched bases: 0. Per germline, CDR1 MNHEY and CDR2 SVGEGT. CDR3 length: 16 amino acids. For the CDR3, the DNA is TGTGCCAGCAGTTACGGACTAGCGGGGTCCTACAATGAGCAGTTCTTC. Translated: CASSYGLAGSYNEQFF.

The CDR3 here is CASSLGTSYNEQFF. As DNA, the CDR3 is TGTGCCAGCAGCTTGGGGACTTCGTACAATGAGCAGTTCTTC. The chain joins TRBV5-4 to TRBJ2-1; maybe TRBD2 (5 bases). V was pared by 0 bases and J by 4 bases, with 8 bases between. The CDR3 has 14 amino acids. Germline V lookup: CDR1 SGHNT, CDR2 YYREEE (reference sequence). Using reference TRBV5-4 and TRBJ2-1 for the parts outside the CDR3, the full variable domain is ETGVTQSPTHLIKTRGQQVTLRCSSQSGHNTVSWYQQALGQGPQFIFQYYREEENGRGNFPPRFSGLQFPNYSSELNVNALELDDSALYLCASSLGTSYNEQFFGPGTRLTVL.

The chain couples TRBV24-1 to TRBJ2-1; 12 bases agree with TRBD2. CDR3 length equals 16 residues. After removal of 9 bases from V and 4 bases from J, the junction contained 9 bases not matched to a gene. Germline V gives CDR1 KGHDR, CDR2 SFDVKD. This chain's CDR3 is CATATSGRNPYNEQFF. In nucleotides, the CDR3 is TGTGCCACCGCTACTAGCGGGAGGAACCCATACAATGAGCAGTTCTTC.

The V gene is TRBV18, the J gene TRBJ2-7, with D tentatively TRBD2 (5 bases). The germline CDR1 and CDR2 sequences are KGHSH and LQKENI. Trimming took off 4 bases at V and 2 bases at J, with 18 bases between the two ends. The CDR3 is 16 residues long. The DNA for the CDR3 is TGTGCCAGCTCACGTTCCTCACTAGAGGGTCCCTACGAGCAGTACTTC. Protein sequence: CASSRSSLEGPYEQYF.

The sample holds a few counts of this clone. This chain joins TRBV5-6 and TRBJ2-7, with 7 bases lining up with TRBD1. CDR3 length equals 13 residues. J lost 7 bases, V lost 2 bases, and 6 bases had no gene match. Per the germline V gene, CDR1 is SGHDT and CDR2 is YYEEEE. The CDR3 is CASSLTTGREQYF. Written as DNA, the CDR3 is TGTGCCAGCAGCTTAACGACAGGGAGAGAGCAGTACTTC. Full variable domain (outside the CDR3, taken from reference TRBV5-6 and TRBJ2-7): DAGVTQSPTHLIKTRGQQVTLRCSPKSGHDTVSWYQQALGQGPQFIFQYYEEEERQRGNFPDRFSGHQFPNYSSELNVNALLLGDSALYLCASSLTTGREQYFGPGTRLTVT.

V gene TRBV14 combines with J gene TRBJ2-3, with TRBD1 matching 7 bases. The CDR3 loop spans 15 amino acids. After removal of 2 bases from V and 0 bases from J, the junction contained 2 bases not matched to a gene. The V gene's germline CDR1 is SGHDN and CDR2 FVKESK. In nucleotides, the CDR3 is TGTGCCAGCAGCCAACGGACAGGAAGCACAGATACGCAGTATTTT. It specifies CASSQRTGSTDTQYF.

This clone was observed once. The chain combines TRBV9 with TRBJ2-4; TRBD1 aligns across 9 bases. V lost 4 bases to trimming and J lost 0 bases; unmatched junction nucleotides: 5. This CDR3 is 16 amino acids long. CDR1 and CDR2 from the germline V gene are SGDLS and YYNGEE. The CDR3: CASSPRQGVAKNIQYF. CDR3 in DNA: TGTGCCAGCAGCCCCCGACAGGGGGTAGCCAAAAACATTCAGTACTTC.

V and J are TRBV5-1 and TRBJ2-3; 10 nucleotides align to TRBD2. CDR1 and CDR2 from the germline V gene are SGHRS and YFSETQ. J was trimmed by 1 base and V by 4 bases; bases with no gene match: 6. This CDR3 is 16 amino acids long. DNA of the CDR3: TGCGCCAGCAGCCCGGCCCTAGCGGGAGGCACAGATACGCAGTATTTT. This gives the protein CASSPALAGGTDTQYF.

This clone occurred once. This sequence joins TRBV5-3 and TRBJ1-5; unclear D gene. TRBV5-3 is known as an ORF, though its function is uncertain. V dropped 2 bases and J dropped 3 bases, with 9 bases sitting between them. CDR3 length equals 14 residues. CDR3 loop: CARSLRFYNQPQHF. The CDR3 DNA is TGTGCCAGAAGCTTACGGTTTTACAATCAGCCCCAGCATTTT.

The chain has TRBV4-3 and TRBJ2-5; D not certain. V was clipped by 0 bases and J by 5 bases, with 13 bases between them. This CDR3 has 15 amino acids. Germline V gene sequence: CDR1 LGHNA, CDR2 YSLEER. The CDR3: CASSQDEGGWETQYF. The DNA for the CDR3 is TGCGCCAGCAGCCAAGATGAAGGCGGATGGGAGACCCAGTACTTC.

The chain employs TRBV21-1 and TRBJ2-5; the D call TRBD2 from the table was never checked on the DNA. TRBV21-1 is listed as a pseudogene. This CDR3 has 12 residues. The CDR3: CASKDREGTQYF. The DNA of the CDR3 is TGTGCCAGCAAGGACCGGGAGGGGACCCAGTACTTC.

V usage is TRBV10-3 and J usage is TRBJ1-6; TRBD1 might be the D (5 bases). V lost 7 bases and J 7 bases, leaving 11 bases between the germline ends. This CDR3 has 13 residues. CDR1 ENHRY and CDR2 SYGVKD come from the germline V gene. CDR3 sequence: CAITREENSPLHF. For the CDR3, the DNA is TGTGCCATCACCAGGGAGGAAAATTCACCCCTCCACTTT.

This clone was seen only once. The genes are TRBV28 and TRBJ2-1; a weak D match, TRBD2 (5 bases). The CDR3 consists of 13 residues. V shed 6 bases and J shed 4 bases, with 10 bases lying between them. Per the germline V gene, CDR1 is MDHEN and CDR2 is SYDVKM. The CDR3 loop reads CASSASIYNEQFF. Here the CDR3 DNA reads TGTGCCAGCAGCGCTAGCATATACAATGAGCAGTTCTTC.

The genes are TRBV28 and TRBJ1-2; D is uncertain. Germline CDR1 MDHEN, CDR2 SYDVKM. This CDR3 spans 12 amino acids. Trimming removed 3 bases at V and 4 bases at J, with 6 bases between. CDR3 in amino acids: CASSFLSYGYTF. The CDR3, as DNA: TGTGCCAGCAGTTTTCTCTCCTATGGCTACACCTTC.

V is TRBV12-3 or TRBV12-4 and J is TRBJ2-5; D is perhaps TRBD1 (6 bases). The CDR3 runs to 13 residues. The V gene lost 5 bases and the J gene lost 5 bases, with 12 bases spanning the gap. The CDR3 loop reads CASSPQGKETQYF. CDR3 coding DNA: TGTGCCAGCAGTCCACAGGGCAAGGAGACCCAGTACTTC.